Shown below are 10 T cell receptor beta chains from a single sample sequenced in a study of glioma-infiltrating T cells. TCR alpha and beta CDR3 regions were amplified from RNA using iRepertoire nested multiplex PCR. TCRdb redid the calling of the multiplex PCR reads with MiXCR, one entry per CDR3 protein. The profile covers about 130,000 distinct CDR3 sequences, with 20% to 25% appearing a single time and under 35% taken by the ten largest. The sample comprised glioma tissue, nonneoplastic brain tissue, or PBMCs (not recorded which). The source is a human donor with low-grade glioma or glioblastoma, undergoing nonglioma brain surgery, or in good health (not recorded which).

As for this clonotype: This may be a read error: a much more frequent sequence differs by one nucleotide. This chain uses TRBV2 with TRBJ1-2; 11 nucleotides line up with TRBD1. CDR1 is SNHLY, CDR2 FYNNEI, per germline. This CDR3 spans 11 amino acids. CDR3 in DNA: TGTACCAGGGACAGGGGGGGAGGCTACACCTTC. It specifies CTRDRGGGYTF.

The V gene is TRBV7-9, the J gene TRBJ2-3; maybe TRBD1 (5 bases). V was pared by 8 bases and J by 4 bases, with 10 bases between. CDR1 is SEHNR, CDR2 FQNEAQ, per germline (reference sequence). There are 12 residues in the CDR3. The CDR3 spells CASLWGPDTQYF. CDR3 bases: TGTGCCAGCTTATGGGGCCCAGATACGCAGTATTTT. The full variable domain, in which reference TRBV7-9 and TRBJ2-3 provide the parts outside the CDR3, is DTGVSQNPRHKITKRGQNVTFRCDPISEHNRLYWYRQTLGQGPEFLTYFQNEAQLEKSRLLSDRFSAERPKGSFSTLEIQRTEQGDSAMYLCASLWGPDTQYFGPGTRLTVL.

The chain links TRBV4-1 to TRBJ1-4; D remains ambiguous. The CDR3 runs to 15 residues. Germline values: CDR1 MGHRA, CDR2 YSYEKL. Between the trimmed V and J ends, which lost 0 bases and 8 bases, there was a span of 13 bases. The CDR3 DNA sequence: TGCGCCAGCAGCCAAGAGACTTTTGCACGGGAAAAACTGTTTTTT. It yields the protein CASSQETFAREKLFF.

This chain uses TRBV24-1 with TRBJ2-7; the D gene is possibly TRBD1 (6 bases). Trimming stripped 4 bases from V and 5 bases from J, with 11 bases between. This CDR3 comprises 13 residues. CDR1 and CDR2 from the germline V gene are KGHDR and SFDVKD. CDR3 DNA sequence: TGTGCCACCAGTGACCCTACAGGGAACGAGCAGTACTTC. This codes for CATSDPTGNEQYF.

In the case of this clonotype: The junction differs from germline at one of its ends, possibly a read error. CDR3 in amino acids: CASGYSGRQETQYF. CDR3 in DNA: TGTGCCAGCGGTTATTCGGGTAGACAAGAGACCCAGTACTTC. V and J are TRBV6-6 and TRBJ2-5; D unresolved. Germline CDR1 MNHNY, CDR2 SVGAGI (reference sequence). The CDR3 consists of 14 residues.

In this sample, this clonotype turned up a few times. CDR3 protein: CASSQDRRVADTEAFF. In nucleotides, the CDR3 is TGCGCCAGCAGCCAAGATCGAAGGGTGGCGGACACTGAAGCTTTCTTT. This chain uses TRBV4-1 with TRBJ1-1; no clear D. Trimming shortened V by 0 bases and J by 3 bases, and 14 bases separated the two germline ends. Germline assignment: CDR1 MGHRA and CDR2 YSYEKL. The CDR3 contains 16 residues.

Only a few counts were recorded for this clonotype. V gene TRBV2 combines with J gene TRBJ2-1; 7 bases map to TRBD1. This CDR3 spans 15 amino acids. Unmatched junction bases numbered 11, after V lost 6 bases and J lost 6 bases. Per the germline V gene, CDR1 is SNHLY and CDR2 is FYNNEI. The CDR3 spells CASSEHARQGNEQFF. DNA for the CDR3: TGTGCCAGCAGCGAGCACGCTAGACAGGGCAATGAGCAGTTCTTC.

This clonotype has at least ten counts. The junction and the germline gene differ at one end; a read error may be behind it. The chain carries TRBV28 and TRBJ2-3; the D is unclear. CDR1 and CDR2 from the germline V gene are MDHEN and SYDVKM. There are 13 residues in the CDR3. The CDR3 DNA reads TGTGCCAGCAGGGGCAGTGGAACAGATACACAGTATTTT. Amino acid sequence: CASRGSGTDTQYF.

This chain joins TRBV7-9 and TRBJ1-1, with D unclear. The CDR3 extends over 15 amino acids. The germline V and J ends were trimmed by 3 bases and 1 base, with 12 bases remaining between them. Germline lookup yields CDR1 SEHNR and CDR2 FQNEAQ (reference sequence). The CDR3, as DNA: TGTGCCAGCAGCTTGAAAGGCCTAGGGAACACTGAAGCTTTCTTT. It codes for CASSLKGLGNTEAFF.

The chain carries TRBV4-2 and TRBJ2-1; possible D gene TRBD2, 5 bases. CDR1 and CDR2 (germline): LGHNA, YNFKEQ. The ends were cut back, 3 bases at V and 7 bases at J, with 16 bases in the middle. This CDR3 contains 15 residues. CDR3 sequence: CASSHPAGQNNEQFF. DNA of the CDR3: TGTGCCAGCAGCCACCCCGCGGGCCAAAATAATGAGCAGTTCTTC.